The 17 T cell receptor beta chains in this list originate from one sample, sequenced in a study of CD8 T cells in Susac syndrome. Reverse transcription of roughly 0.45 to 1 ug RNA was performed with random hexamers. MiXCR, applied by TCRdb to the immunoSEQ multiplex PCR reads, yields one record per CDR3 protein. The data show tens of thousands of distinct CDR3 sequences, 95% to 97% seen once. The sequenced sample was CD8+ T cells from PBMCs. The receptors derive from a human donor with Susac syndrome.

There are a few counts of this clonotype. V gene TRBV24-1 combines with J gene TRBJ2-1; no clear D gene. V lost 7 bases to trimming and J lost 10 bases, with 10 bases between them. This CDR3 is built from 11 residues. Germline-derived CDR1 and CDR2 are KGHDR and SFDVKD. CDR3 coding DNA: TGTGCCACCAGCAAGAACCGCGAGCAGTTCTTC. Protein: CATSKNREQFF.

The rearrangement links TRBV4-3 to TRBJ2-7; D perhaps matches TRBD1 (6 bases). Germline lookup yields CDR1 LGHNA and CDR2 YSLEER. The CDR3 totals 15 residues. Between the trimmed V and J ends, which lost 0 bases and 0 bases, there was a span of 9 bases. The DNA for the CDR3 is TGCGCCAGCAGCCAAGATCGGGACACCTCCTACGAGCAGTACTTC. Protein product: CASSQDRDTSYEQYF.

The gene calls are TRBV12-3 or TRBV12-4 and TRBJ2-5, with a possible D match to TRBD2 (5 bases). V lost 3 bases to trimming and J lost 2 bases, with 13 bases between them. The CDR3 totals 15 residues. Written as DNA, the CDR3 is TGTGCCAGCAGTTTGGCGGGTTCGGGGCAAGAGACCCAGTACTTC. Encoded protein: CASSLAGSGQETQYF.

The chain carries TRBV6-5 and TRBJ1-4; a weak D match, TRBD1 (5 bases). The V gene lost 7 bases and the J gene lost 7 bases, with 19 bases spanning the gap. The germline V gene encodes CDR1 MNHEY and CDR2 SVGAGI. This CDR3 comprises 15 residues. CDR3 sequence (DNA): TGTGCCAGCACCTCTCGAGGGACCTCGGGTGAAAAACTGTTTTTT. The encoded protein is CASTSRGTSGEKLFF.

The rearrangement links TRBV9 to TRBJ1-3; TRBD1 aligns across 8 bases. The CDR3 consists of 13 residues. Germline lookup yields CDR1 SGDLS and CDR2 YYNGEE. V dropped 2 bases and J dropped 7; count of bases not matched to a gene: 2. CDR3 sequence: CASSVGQANTIYF. CDR3 bases: TGTGCCAGCAGCGTGGGACAGGCGAACACCATATATTTT. Full variable domain (remainder filled in from reference TRBV9 and TRBJ1-3): DSGVTQTPKHLITATGQRVTLRCSPRSGDLSVYWYQQSLDQGLQFLIQYYNGEERAKGNILERFSAQQFPDLHSELNLSSLELGDSALYFCASSVGQANTIYFGEGSWLTVV.

The CDR3 is CSARAEGGSYNEQFF. In DNA form, the CDR3 reads TGCAGTGCTAGAGCGGAGGGGGGCTCCTACAATGAGCAGTTCTTC. This sequence joins TRBV20-1 and TRBJ2-1, with D possibly being TRBD1 or TRBD2 (6 bases each). The CDR3 spans 15 residues. Germline V gene sequence: CDR1 DFQATT, CDR2 SNEGSKA (reference sequence). The V and J ends lost 1 base and 0 bases respectively, with 10 bases between them.

This chain connects TRBV20-1 to TRBJ2-2, with D hard to call. The V gene's germline CDR1 is DFQATT and CDR2 SNEGSKA (reference sequence). Trimming cost V 6 bases and J 1 base, with 12 bases left between them. The CDR3 covers 14 residues. The CDR3 nucleotides are TGCAGTGCCCTCTCGACGGAGAACACCGGGGAGCTGTTTTTT. Protein sequence: CSALSTENTGELFF.

V is TRBV20-1 and J is TRBJ2-5; tentative D call: TRBD1 (6 bases). In germline, CDR1 is DFQATT, CDR2 SNEGSKA (reference sequence). V was clipped by 3 bases and J by 4 bases, with 15 bases between them. This CDR3 comprises 14 residues. The CDR3 DNA reads TGCAGTGCTAGGGACACCACGACAGGAGAGACCCAGTACTTC. Translating it yields CSARDTTTGETQYF.

The chain uses TRBV20-1 and TRBJ2-7; D gene unclear. The CDR3 sequence is 12 residues long. Germline CDR1 reads DFQATT; CDR2 reads SNEGSKA (reference sequence). V lost 3 bases and J lost 1, with 7 bases in between. CDR3 coding DNA: TGCAGTGCTAGTCCTGATTCCTACGAGCAGTACTTC. Translating gives CSASPDSYEQYF.

V gene TRBV12-3 or TRBV12-4 combines with J gene TRBJ1-1, with D perhaps TRBD1 (6 bases). Trimming took off 6 bases at V and 6 bases at J, with 17 bases between the two ends. The CDR3 length is 14 residues. CDR3 amino acids: CASRLQGGYAEAFF. The CDR3 region has the DNA TGTGCCAGCAGACTACAGGGTGGGTACGCTGAAGCTTTCTTT.

The chain recombines TRBV30 with TRBJ2-4, with D perhaps matching TRBD2 (5 bases). V lost 5 bases and J 0 bases, leaving 17 bases between the germline ends. Germline V gene lookup returns CDR1 GTSNPN and CDR2 SVGIG (reference sequence). The CDR3 has 16 residues. The CDR3, as DNA: TGTGCCTGGGGAATTAGCGAACATCTAGCCAAAAACATTCAGTACTTC. It is translated as CAWGISEHLAKNIQYF.

This chain connects TRBV5-4 to TRBJ1-1; 9 positions agree with TRBD1. V dropped 4 bases and J dropped 6; count of bases not matched to a gene: 10. CDR1 SGHNT and CDR2 YYREEE come from the germline V gene (reference sequence). There are 15 residues in the CDR3. In DNA form, the CDR3 reads TGTGCCAGCAGCAAGGGACAGGGAAAGGAAGCTGAAGCTTTCTTT. Protein sequence: CASSKGQGKEAEAFF. The variable domain in full, completed from reference TRBV5-4 and TRBJ1-1, reads ETGVTQSPTHLIKTRGQQVTLRCSSQSGHNTVSWYQQALGQGPQFIFQYYREEENGRGNFPPRFSGLQFPNYSSELNVNALELDDSALYLCASSKGQGKEAEAFFGQGTRLTVV.

V is TRBV19 and J is TRBJ1-5, with D hard to call. Trimming pared 3 bases from V and 4 bases from J, leaving 7 bases between. The germline V gene encodes CDR1 LNHDA and CDR2 SQIVND (reference sequence). The CDR3 is 13 amino acids. The CDR3 region is CASSIEGNQPQHF. As DNA, the CDR3 is TGTGCCAGTAGTATCGAAGGGAATCAGCCCCAGCATTTT.

The gene calls are TRBV27 and TRBJ1-5, with TRBD1 as a possible D gene (5 bases). Per the germline V gene, CDR1 is MNHEY and CDR2 is SMNVEV (reference sequence). The CDR3 loop spans 13 amino acids. V was clipped by 5 bases and J by 4 bases, with 9 bases between them. The CDR3 sequence is CASSLQANQPQHF. For the CDR3, the DNA is TGTGCCAGCAGTCTACAGGCTAATCAGCCCCAGCATTTT.

This chain uses TRBV6-5 with TRBJ2-7; 8 nucleotides agree with TRBD1. This CDR3 contains 13 residues. V was pared by 6 bases and J by 6 bases, with 7 bases of the junction left unmatched. The germline gives CDR1 MNHEY, CDR2 SVGAGI. The CDR3 loop reads CASSLRGQGEQYF. The CDR3 DNA is TGTGCCAGCAGCCTTAGAGGACAGGGCGAGCAGTACTTC.

The J gene is TRBJ2-1, the V gene TRBV20-1, with D tentatively TRBD1 or TRBD2 (5 bases each). With 5 bases removed from V and 8 bases from J, the gap between germline ends came to 22 bases. CDR3 length: 15 amino acids. Germline V CDR1 and CDR2: DFQATT, SNEGSKA (reference sequence). CDR3 in amino acids: CSACPQGANSYEQFF. The CDR3 DNA is TGCAGTGCTTGCCCTCAGGGAGCAAATAGCTATGAGCAGTTCTTC.

The chain employs TRBV29-1 and TRBJ1-2, with a tentative D call TRBD1 (5 bases). Germline CDR1 reads SQVTM; CDR2 reads ANQGSEA. Trimming shortened V by 2 bases and J by 4 bases, and 11 bases separated the two germline ends. This CDR3 contains 13 residues. Written as DNA, the CDR3 is TGCAGCGTTGAAAGTCAGGGTCCCTATGGCTACACCTTC. As protein: CSVESQGPYGYTF.